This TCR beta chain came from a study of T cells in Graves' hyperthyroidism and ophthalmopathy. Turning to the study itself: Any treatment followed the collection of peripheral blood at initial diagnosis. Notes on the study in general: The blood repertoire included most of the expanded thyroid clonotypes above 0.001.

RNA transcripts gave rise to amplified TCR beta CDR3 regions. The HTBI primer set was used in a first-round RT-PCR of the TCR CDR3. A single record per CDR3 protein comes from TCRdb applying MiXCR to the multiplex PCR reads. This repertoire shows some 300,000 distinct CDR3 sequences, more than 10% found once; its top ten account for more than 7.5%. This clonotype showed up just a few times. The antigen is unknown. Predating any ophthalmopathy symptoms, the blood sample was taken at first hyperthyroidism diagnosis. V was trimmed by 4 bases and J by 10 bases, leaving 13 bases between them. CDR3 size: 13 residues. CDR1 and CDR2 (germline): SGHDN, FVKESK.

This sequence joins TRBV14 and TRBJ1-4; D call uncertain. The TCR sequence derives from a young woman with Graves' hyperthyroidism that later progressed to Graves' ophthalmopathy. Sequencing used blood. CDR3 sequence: CASSPNPAVKLFF. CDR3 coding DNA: TGTGCCAGCAGCCCTAACCCGGCCGTAAAACTGTTTTTT.